The 26 T cell receptor beta chains given below trace back to one sample, sequenced in a study of blood T cell repertoires in COVID-19 (dated by TCRdb to 2018 to 2020). The library was made by the immunoSEQ multiplex PCR assay. TCRdb obtained this table from immuneACCESS and retained in-frame rearrangements with V and J assigned. These tables miss some clones; where compared with another copy, unresolved V genes account for less than half of the shortfall, and the remainder is unexplained. The sample table holds about 300,000 clones, of which about 91% were seen once. The top ten hold 6.9% of the sample. The sample comprised peripheral blood. The receptor set was obtained from a woman aged 25 to 39 who had recovered from COVID-19.

The chain couples TRBV15 to TRBJ1-6; no clear D. Trimming cost V 1 base and J 7 bases, with 2 bases left between them. Germline V lookup: CDR1 LNHNV, CDR2 YYDKDF (reference sequence). The CDR3 runs to 12 residues. This CDR3 is CATSRVNSPLHF. CDR3 nucleotides: TGTGCCACCAGCAGAGTAAATTCACCCCTCCACTTT.

The rearrangement joins TRBV6-2 or TRBV6-3 to TRBJ2-3; D is possibly TRBD2 (5 bases). V shed 5 bases and J shed 2 bases, with 11 bases lying between them. There are 14 residues in the CDR3. In germline, CDR1 is MNHEY, CDR2 SVGEGT. The CDR3 DNA follows: TGTGCCAGCAGTGGAAGGCGGGTCACAGATACGCAGTATTTT. Translated: CASSGRRVTDTQYF.

This rearrangement joins TRBV5-1 to TRBJ1-6, with unresolved D. This CDR3 has 15 amino acids. V was cut by 0 bases and J by 8 bases, with 12 bases left in between. Germline V CDR1 and CDR2: SGHRS, YFSETQ. CDR3 residues: CASSLVPTPDSPLHF. The CDR3 DNA follows: TGCGCCAGCAGCTTGGTCCCCACCCCGGATTCACCCCTCCACTTT.

The chain uses TRBV6-5 and TRBJ1-5; 7 bases are a match to TRBD1. Germline-derived CDR1 and CDR2 are MNHEY and SVGAGI. Trimming cost V 2 bases and J 11 bases; bases outside gene matches: 12. This CDR3 contains 15 residues. The CDR3 loop is CASSYAGGAGQAQHF. The CDR3 nucleotides read TGTGCCAGCAGTTACGCGGGAGGGGCTGGACAGGCCCAGCATTTT.

This chain connects TRBV28 to TRBJ2-7; 9 bases fit TRBD2. This CDR3 has 16 amino acids. V was clipped by 3 bases and J by 2 bases; unmatched bases: 8. Germline CDR1 MDHEN, CDR2 SYDVKM. This CDR3 reads CASSFSLAGLTYEQYF. The CDR3 DNA sequence: TGTGCCAGCAGTTTTTCCCTAGCGGGACTTACCTACGAGCAGTACTTC.

This clone was counted ten times or more. This chain links TRBV6-1 with TRBJ2-5; 12 nucleotides align to TRBD2. Germline V gene data show CDR1 as MNHNS and CDR2 as SASEGT. The CDR3 sequence is 15 residues long. The trim removed 2 bases at V and 2 bases at J, leaving 0 bases unmatched. This CDR3 reads CASSELAGGQETQYF. The CDR3 nucleotides read TGTGCCAGCAGTGAACTAGCGGGGGGGCAAGAGACCCAGTACTTC.

This clone was seen only once. The chain employs TRBV7-9 and TRBJ1-5; 7 bases are shared with TRBD1. The trim removed 5 bases at V and 2 bases at J, leaving 3 bases unmatched. This CDR3 region has 14 residues. Per germline, CDR1 SEHNR and CDR2 FQNEAQ (reference sequence). CDR3 bases: TGTGCCAGCAGCGCCGGGACAGGCAATCAGCCCCAGCATTTT. It translates to CASSAGTGNQPQHF.

The chain couples TRBV3-1 (or the pseudogene TRBV3-2) to TRBJ2-7; D is possibly TRBD1 (6 bases). V was clipped by 4 bases and J by 6 bases, with 16 bases between them. Germline CDR1 LGHDT, CDR2 YNNKEL (reference sequence). This CDR3 is built from 14 residues. This chain's CDR3 is CASSRPDWGPEQYF. CDR3 nucleotides: TGTGCCAGCAGCCGACCGGATTGGGGGCCCGAGCAGTACTTC.

The J gene is TRBJ1-5, the V gene TRBV7-2; 9 nucleotides align to TRBD1. The CDR3 runs to 19 residues. Trimming at V came to 0 bases and at J to 0 bases, leaving 9 bases not matched to a gene. Germline CDR1 is SGHTA and CDR2 is FQGNSA. The CDR3 DNA is TGTGCCAGCAGCTTAGCGCGGGGACAGGGAATAGCTAGCAATCAGCCCCAGCATTTT. Protein: CASSLARGQGIASNQPQHF. Looking up the rest from reference TRBV7-2 and TRBJ1-5 gives the full variable domain: GAGVSQSPSNKVTEKGKDVELRCDPISGHTALYWYRQSLGQGLEFLIYFQGNSAPDKSGLPSDRFSAERTGGSVSTLTIQRTQQEDSAVYLCASSLARGQGIASNQPQHFGDGTRLSIL.

The rearrangement links TRBV27 to TRBJ2-7, with TRBD2 as a possible D gene (7 bases). The CDR3 length is 15 residues. Germline V gene sequence: CDR1 MNHEY, CDR2 SMNVEV (reference sequence). Trimming pared 0 bases from V and 4 bases from J, leaving 13 bases between. DNA for the CDR3: TGTGCCAGCAGTTTATCCTCGGGGGGCGGATACGAGCAGTACTTC. It translates to CASSLSSGGGYEQYF.

This chain links TRBV2 with TRBJ1-2; possible D gene TRBD1, 6 bases. Germline V CDR1 and CDR2: SNHLY, FYNNEI. The CDR3 totals 13 residues. The V gene lost 3 bases and the J gene lost 2 bases, with 7 bases spanning the gap. The CDR3 reads CASSDQGNYGYTF. The DNA for the CDR3 is TGTGCCAGCAGTGACCAGGGGAACTATGGCTACACCTTC.

This chain uses TRBV5-1 with TRBJ2-2, with a possible D match to TRBD1 (5 bases). The germline CDR1 and CDR2 sequences are SGHRS and YFSETQ. Trimming removed 2 bases at V and 4 bases at J, with 9 bases between. The CDR3 is made up of 14 amino acids. The DNA of the CDR3 is TGCGCCAGCAGCTTTCAAGGGGTCACCGGGGAGCTGTTTTTT. Protein: CASSFQGVTGELFF.

The rearrangement links TRBV5-1 to TRBJ2-7; TRBD1 agrees at 11 bases. This CDR3 comprises 15 residues. V was pared by 6 bases and J by 4 bases, with 9 bases of the junction left unmatched. Germline values: CDR1 SGHRS, CDR2 YFSETQ. CDR3: CASTRTGQGVYEQYF. CDR3 in DNA: TGCGCCAGCACAAGAACGGGACAGGGGGTTTACGAGCAGTACTTC. The full variable domain, with the rest looked up from reference TRBV5-1 and TRBJ2-7, is KAGVTQTPRYLIKTRGQQVTLSCSPISGHRSVSWYQQTPGQGLQFLFEYFSETQRNKGNFPGRFSGRQFSNSRSEMNVSTLELGDSALYLCASTRTGQGVYEQYFGPGTRLTVT.

Of note for this clone: Other DNA sequences in this sample translate to the same CDR3. This chain's CDR3 is CASSIGGEAEAFF. CDR3 DNA: TGTGCCAGTAGTATTGGAGGTGAGGCTGAAGCTTTCTTT. The V gene is TRBV19, the J gene TRBJ1-1; unclear D gene. The ends were cut back, 3 bases at V and 6 bases at J, with 11 bases in the middle. There are 13 residues in the CDR3. CDR1 is LNHDA and CDR2 is SQIVND in the germline V gene (reference sequence).

CDR3: CASSQDLRAPYNEQFF. The CDR3 nucleotides are TGTGCCAGCAGCCAAGATCTCAGGGCCCCCTACAATGAGCAGTTCTTC. The V gene is TRBV3-1 (or the pseudogene TRBV3-2), the J gene TRBJ2-1, with D perhaps matching TRBD1 (5 bases). Germline lookup yields CDR1 LGHDT and CDR2 YNNKEL (reference sequence). This CDR3 spans 16 amino acids. Deletions cut 0 bases from V and 2 bases from J, with 11 bases between.

The V gene is TRBV5-4, the J gene TRBJ2-5; TRBD2 matches 16 bases. The trim removed 4 bases at V and 4 bases at J, leaving 4 bases unmatched. The CDR3 loop spans 16 amino acids. Germline CDR1 SGHNT, CDR2 YYREEE (reference sequence). The CDR3 region is CASSKGLAGGRETQYF. The CDR3 DNA follows: TGTGCCAGCAGCAAGGGACTAGCGGGGGGGCGAGAGACCCAGTACTTC.

V is TRBV28 and J is TRBJ1-2, with D uncertain. In germline, CDR1 is MDHEN, CDR2 SYDVKM. The CDR3 runs 14 residues. V was trimmed by 2 bases and J by 0 bases, leaving 7 bases between them. The CDR3 DNA follows: TGTGCCAGCAGTTTAGTGGCGGCTAACTATGGCTACACCTTC. Its translation: CASSLVAANYGYTF.

V and J are TRBV24-1 and TRBJ2-1, with 10 positions matching TRBD2. The length of the CDR3 is 16 residues. V was clipped by 4 bases and J by 2 bases; unmatched bases: 4. Per the germline V gene, CDR1 is KGHDR and CDR2 is SFDVKD. The CDR3: CATSEQRGGTYNEQFF. Here the CDR3 DNA reads TGTGCCACCAGTGAGCAGCGGGGGGGCACCTACAATGAGCAGTTCTTC.

The genes are TRBV27 and TRBJ2-7; tentatively, D is TRBD2 (5 bases). Germline V gives CDR1 MNHEY, CDR2 SMNVEV (reference sequence). With 3 bases removed from V and 1 base from J, the gap between germline ends came to 13 bases. The CDR3 contains 15 residues. CDR3 region: CASSLSSGLSYEQYF. CDR3 sequence (DNA): TGTGCCAGCAGTTTGAGTTCTGGACTGTCCTACGAGCAGTACTTC.

This chain joins TRBV2 and TRBJ1-1; D is possibly TRBD1 (6 bases). The CDR3 spans 15 residues. V was shortened by 7 bases and J by 0 bases, with 15 bases between the two germline ends. The germline V gene has CDR1 SNHLY and CDR2 FYNNEI. CDR3 region: CASTQMSGVNTEAFF. The CDR3 coding sequence is TGTGCCAGCACCCAAATGTCAGGGGTGAACACTGAAGCTTTCTTT. The full variable domain, in which reference TRBV2 and TRBJ1-1 provide the parts outside the CDR3, is EPEVTQTPSHQVTQMGQEVILRCVPISNHLYFYWYRQILGQKVEFLVSFYNNEISEKSEIFDDQFSVERPDGSNFTLKIRSTKLEDSAMYFCASTQMSGVNTEAFFGQGTRLTVV.

The CDR3 reads CASRKDSTLNGNQPQHF. CDR3 nucleotides: TGTGCCAGCAGAAAGGACAGTACCTTGAACGGCAATCAGCCCCAGCATTTT. The chain has TRBV2 and TRBJ1-5; tentatively, D is TRBD1 (6 bases). The germline V and J ends were trimmed by 6 bases and 2 bases, with 20 bases remaining between them. This CDR3 comprises 17 residues. Looked up from germline, CDR1 is SNHLY and CDR2 is FYNNEI.

The chain combines TRBV2 with TRBJ2-7; possibly TRBD1 for D (5 bases). Germline assignment: CDR1 SNHLY and CDR2 FYNNEI. The V gene lost 1 base and the J gene lost 2 bases, with 9 bases spanning the gap. The CDR3 is made up of 14 amino acids. CDR3 amino acids: CASSEDRRAYEQYF. As DNA, the CDR3 is TGTGCCAGCAGTGAAGATCGCAGGGCCTACGAGCAGTACTTC.

The V and J genes are TRBV21-1 and TRBJ1-6. TRBV21-1 is an annotated pseudogene. The CDR3 has 14 amino acids. The CDR3 here is CASSPRVVSSPLHF. CDR3 coding DNA: TGTGCCAGCAGCCCTCGGGTAGTAAGTTCACCCCTCCACTTT.

V and J are TRBV2 and TRBJ1-1; D gene uncertain. CDR1 SNHLY and CDR2 FYNNEI come from the germline V gene. Trimming took 2 bases from V and 4 from J, leaving 14 bases between them. The CDR3 totals 15 residues. As DNA, the CDR3 is TGTGCCAGCAGTGAAAACGCCAGGCGGGGCACTGAAGCTTTCTTT. Protein: CASSENARRGTEAFF.

CDR3 loop: CASSVAGGTNTEAFF. CDR3 nucleotides: TGTGCCAGCAGCGTAGCTGGAGGGACGAACACTGAAGCTTTCTTT. This chain links TRBV9 with TRBJ1-1; D is perhaps TRBD1 (5 bases). The CDR3 spans 15 residues. Looked up from germline, CDR1 is SGDLS and CDR2 is YYNGEE. The V gene lost 0 bases and the J gene lost 1 base, with 10 bases spanning the gap.

This clone was seen just once. V gene TRBV6-1 combines with J gene TRBJ2-4; tentatively, D is TRBD2 (5 bases). Germline values: CDR1 MNHNS, CDR2 SASEGT. Trimming stripped 0 bases from V and 8 bases from J, with 11 bases between. This CDR3 has 14 residues. The CDR3: CASSEALVGDIQYF. The CDR3 coding sequence is TGTGCCAGCAGTGAAGCACTAGTCGGGGACATTCAGTACTTC.